This T cell receptor beta chain originates from a study of blood T cells in healthy people across ages. Next came a second PCR, run for about 6 to 12 cycles, which used a sample-barcoded 5' primer along with a J-beta primer mix. From the 5' RACE reads, TCRdb called clonotypes with MiXCR, one entry per CDR3 protein. The table includes hundreds of thousands of distinct CDR3 sequences, about 42% detected once. No fewer than 6 million PBMCs went into each sample. Germline CDR1 SGHTA, CDR2 FQGNSA. The CDR3 is 15 residues long. The chain couples TRBV7-2 to TRBJ2-7; a possible D gene is TRBD2 (5 bases). The DNA end lines up better with TRBJ2-5; the J call may be wrong. This clonotype was sampled from a man older than 75 in good health. What was sequenced was blood. This chain's CDR3 is CASSLGGNSVETQYF. CDR3 nucleotide sequence: TGTGCCAGCAGCTTAGGCGGAAATAGCGTGGAGACCCAGTACTTC.